This TCR beta chain stems from a study of blood T cells in healthy people across ages. Primers used in a second PCR of roughly 7 to 12 cycles were a sample-barcoded 5' primer and a J-beta primer mix. TCRdb fed the 5' RACE reads into MiXCR, producing one record per CDR3 protein. The sample has approximately 1.5 million distinct CDR3 sequences; about 45% are singletons. Between the trimmed V and J ends, which lost 5 bases and 3 bases, there was a span of 18 bases. The CDR3 spans 15 residues. Germline CDR1 is SGHRS and CDR2 is YFSETQ. This TCR was sampled from a woman aged 18-35 years in good health. Sample: blood. V gene TRBV5-1 combines with J gene TRBJ2-7, with D possibly matching TRBD1 (5 bases). The CDR3 nucleotides are TGCGCCAGCAGGTTAACTACCCAGGGAAGCTACGAGCAGTACTTC. Its protein is CASRLTTQGSYEQYF. Filled out from reference TRBV5-1 and TRBJ2-7, the complete variable domain reads KAGVTQTPRYLIKTRGQQVTLSCSPISGHRSVSWYQQTPGQGLQFLFEYFSETQRNKGNFPGRFSGRQFSNSRSEMNVSTLELGDSALYLCASRLTTQGSYEQYFGPGTRLTVT.